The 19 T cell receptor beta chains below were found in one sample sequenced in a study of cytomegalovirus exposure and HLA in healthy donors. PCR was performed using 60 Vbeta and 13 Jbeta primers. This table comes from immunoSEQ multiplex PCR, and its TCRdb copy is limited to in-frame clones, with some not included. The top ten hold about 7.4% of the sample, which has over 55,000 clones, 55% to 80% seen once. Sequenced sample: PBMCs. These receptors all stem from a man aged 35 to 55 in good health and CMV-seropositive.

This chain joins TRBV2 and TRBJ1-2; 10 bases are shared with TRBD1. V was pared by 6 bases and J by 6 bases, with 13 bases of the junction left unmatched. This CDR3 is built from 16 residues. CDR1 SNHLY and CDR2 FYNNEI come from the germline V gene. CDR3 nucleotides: TGTGCCAGCAGCCCTAGGGGGACAGGGGCGTTCAATGGCTACACCTTC. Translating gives CASSPRGTGAFNGYTF.

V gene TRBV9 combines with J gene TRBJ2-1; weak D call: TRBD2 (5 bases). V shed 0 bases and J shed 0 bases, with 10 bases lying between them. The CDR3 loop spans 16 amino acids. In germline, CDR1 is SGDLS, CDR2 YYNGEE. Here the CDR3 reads CASSVVAMSSYNEQFF. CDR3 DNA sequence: TGTGCCAGCAGCGTAGTAGCGATGAGCTCCTACAATGAGCAGTTCTTC.

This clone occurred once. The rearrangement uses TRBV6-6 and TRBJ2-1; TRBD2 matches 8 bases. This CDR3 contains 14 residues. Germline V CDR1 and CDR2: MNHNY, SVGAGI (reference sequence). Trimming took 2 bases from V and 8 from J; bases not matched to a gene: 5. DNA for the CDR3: TGTGCCAGCAGTTACACGGGAGGGGTGCATGAGCAGTTCTTC. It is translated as CASSYTGGVHEQFF.

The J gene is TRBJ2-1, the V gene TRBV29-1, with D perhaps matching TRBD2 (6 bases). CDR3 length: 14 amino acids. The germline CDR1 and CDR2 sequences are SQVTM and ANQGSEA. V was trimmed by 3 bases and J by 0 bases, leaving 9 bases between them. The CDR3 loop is CSVEGRNSYNEQFF. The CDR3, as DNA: TGCAGCGTTGAGGGGAGGAACTCCTACAATGAGCAGTTCTTC.

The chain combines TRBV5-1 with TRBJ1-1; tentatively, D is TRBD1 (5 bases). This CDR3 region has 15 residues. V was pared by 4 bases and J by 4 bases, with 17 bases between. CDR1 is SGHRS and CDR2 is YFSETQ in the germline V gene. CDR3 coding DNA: TGCGCCAGCAGCGTCGCAGGGCGCACCGTCACTGAAGCTTTCTTT. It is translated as CASSVAGRTVTEAFF.

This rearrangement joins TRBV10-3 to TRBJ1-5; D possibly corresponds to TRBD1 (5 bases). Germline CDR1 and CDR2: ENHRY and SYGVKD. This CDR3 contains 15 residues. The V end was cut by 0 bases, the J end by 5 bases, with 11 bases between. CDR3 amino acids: CAISESSGPHQPQHF. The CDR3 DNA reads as TGTGCCATCAGTGAGTCTTCAGGGCCCCATCAGCCCCAGCATTTT.

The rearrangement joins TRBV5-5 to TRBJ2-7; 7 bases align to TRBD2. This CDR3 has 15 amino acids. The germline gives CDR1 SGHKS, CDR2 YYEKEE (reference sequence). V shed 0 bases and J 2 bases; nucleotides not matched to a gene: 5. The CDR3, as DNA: TGTGCCAGCAGCTTGGATTCGGGGGGACCCTACGAGCAGTACTTC. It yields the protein CASSLDSGGPYEQYF.

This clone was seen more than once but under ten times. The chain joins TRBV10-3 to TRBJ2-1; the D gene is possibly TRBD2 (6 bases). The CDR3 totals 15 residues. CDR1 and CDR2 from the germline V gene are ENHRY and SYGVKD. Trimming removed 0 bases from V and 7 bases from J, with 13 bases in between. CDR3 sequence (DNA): TGTGCCATCAGTGAGTCGGCCGGGAGTACTAATGAGCAGTTCTTC. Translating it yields CAISESAGSTNEQFF.

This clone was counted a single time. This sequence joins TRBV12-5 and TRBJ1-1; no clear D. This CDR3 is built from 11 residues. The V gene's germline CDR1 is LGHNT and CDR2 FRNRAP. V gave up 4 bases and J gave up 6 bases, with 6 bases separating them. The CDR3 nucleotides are TGTGCTAGTGGTTCCGGAGCTGAAGCTTTCTTT. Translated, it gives CASGSGAEAFF.

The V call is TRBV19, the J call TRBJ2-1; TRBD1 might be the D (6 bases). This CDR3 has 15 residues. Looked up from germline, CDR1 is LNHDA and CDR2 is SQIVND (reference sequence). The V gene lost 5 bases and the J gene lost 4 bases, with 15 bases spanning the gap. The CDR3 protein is CASSSIQGKYNEQFF. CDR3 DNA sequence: TGTGCCAGTAGTTCGATCCAGGGGAAGTACAATGAGCAGTTCTTC.

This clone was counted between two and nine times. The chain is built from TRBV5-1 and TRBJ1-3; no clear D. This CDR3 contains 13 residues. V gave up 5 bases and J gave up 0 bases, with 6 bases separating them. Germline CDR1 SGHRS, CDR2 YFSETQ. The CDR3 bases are TGCGCCAGCAGACAGTACTCTGGAAACACCATATATTTT. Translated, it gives CASRQYSGNTIYF.

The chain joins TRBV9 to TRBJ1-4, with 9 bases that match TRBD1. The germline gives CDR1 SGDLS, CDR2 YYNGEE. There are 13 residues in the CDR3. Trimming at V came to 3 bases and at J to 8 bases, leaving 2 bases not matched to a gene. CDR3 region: CASSAGTGEKLFF. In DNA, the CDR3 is TGTGCCAGCAGCGCCGGGACAGGGGAAAAACTGTTTTTT.

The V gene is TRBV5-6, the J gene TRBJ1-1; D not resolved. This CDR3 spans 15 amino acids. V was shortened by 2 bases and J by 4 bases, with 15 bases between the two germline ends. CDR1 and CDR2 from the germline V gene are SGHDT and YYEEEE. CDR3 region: CASSFRAAGGTEAFF. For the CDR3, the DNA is TGTGCCAGCAGCTTTAGGGCAGCCGGAGGCACTGAAGCTTTCTTT.

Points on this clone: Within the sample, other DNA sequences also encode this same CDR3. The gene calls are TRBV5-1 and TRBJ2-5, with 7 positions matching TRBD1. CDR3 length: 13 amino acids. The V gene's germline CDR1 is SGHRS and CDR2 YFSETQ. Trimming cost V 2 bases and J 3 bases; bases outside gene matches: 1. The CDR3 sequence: CASSLGTEETQYF. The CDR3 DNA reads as TGCGCCAGCAGCTTAGGGACAGAAGAGACCCAGTACTTC.

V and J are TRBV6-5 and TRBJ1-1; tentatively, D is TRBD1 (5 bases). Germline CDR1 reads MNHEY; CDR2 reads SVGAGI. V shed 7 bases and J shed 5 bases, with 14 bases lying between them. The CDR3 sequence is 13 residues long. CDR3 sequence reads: CASTSRDWTEAFF. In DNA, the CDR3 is TGTGCCAGCACCTCCCGGGACTGGACTGAAGCTTTCTTT.

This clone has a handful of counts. CDR3 residues: CASCPYHSGANVLTF. CDR3 DNA sequence: TGTGCCAGTTGCCCCTACCACTCTGGGGCCAACGTCCTGACTTTC. J is TRBJ2-6 and V is TRBV19; D remains ambiguous. The germline CDR1 and CDR2 sequences are LNHDA and SQIVND (reference sequence). The CDR3 totals 15 residues. With 8 bases removed from V and 0 bases from J, the gap between germline ends came to 11 bases.

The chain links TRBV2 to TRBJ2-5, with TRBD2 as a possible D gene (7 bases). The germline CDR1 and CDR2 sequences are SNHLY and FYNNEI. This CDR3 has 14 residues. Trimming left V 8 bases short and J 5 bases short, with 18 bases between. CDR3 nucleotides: TGTGCCAGCCAAAACGGGGGGCTGGCGGAGACCCAGTACTTC. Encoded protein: CASQNGGLAETQYF.

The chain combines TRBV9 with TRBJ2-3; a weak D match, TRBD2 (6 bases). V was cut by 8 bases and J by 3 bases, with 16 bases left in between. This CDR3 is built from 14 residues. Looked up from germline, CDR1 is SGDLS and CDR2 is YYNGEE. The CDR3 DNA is TGTGCCAGTGGGGAGGAGCAGAGGACAGATACGCAGTATTTT. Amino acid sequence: CASGEEQRTDTQYF.

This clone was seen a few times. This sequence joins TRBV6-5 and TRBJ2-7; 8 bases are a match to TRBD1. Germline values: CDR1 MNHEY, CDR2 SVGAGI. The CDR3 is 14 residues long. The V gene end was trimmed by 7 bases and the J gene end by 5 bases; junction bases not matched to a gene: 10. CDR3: CASKRQGARDEQYF. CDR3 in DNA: TGTGCCAGCAAACGCCAGGGGGCGCGGGACGAGCAGTACTTC.